This is a list of T cell receptor beta chains from one sample in a study of early T cells in non-severe SARS-CoV-2 infection. TCRdb reprocessed the 5' RACE reads via MiXCR and lists one record per CDR3 protein. The profile shows about 61,000 distinct CDR3 sequences, 9.5% to 15% of them singletons. The starting material was whole blood, obtained at baseline. The receptor source for this set is an adult who was a healthcare worker with PCR-confirmed SARS-CoV-2 infection or an uninfected control (not recorded which). The donor label of this sample is uncertain. The CDR3 runs from the conserved cysteine through the conserved F or W. D genes are given only for firm matches. Size is stated for part of the rows, as once, few or many counts, or as a class when the clone is expanded.

j_call clone_size d_call v_call cdr3_nt cdr3_aa
TRBJ2-3 few TRBD2 TRBV10-3 TGTGCCATCAGTGGTCCAGCGGGGGTCACAGATACGCAGTATTTT CAISGPAGVTDTQYF
TRBJ1-2 . . TRBV5-4 TGTGCCAGCAGCCCCGTGTCAGGGGAGGGGGGCTACACCTTC CASSPVSGEGGYTF
TRBJ2-2 few TRBD2 TRBV20-1 TGCAGTGCTAGAGTTGCTAGCGGGGAGGCGAGCACCGGGGAGCTGTTTTTT CSARVASGEASTGELFF
TRBJ2-1 . TRBD1 TRBV30 TGTGCCTGGAGTACACGGGACAGTAGGAATGAGCAGTTCTTC CAWSTRDSRNEQFF
TRBJ1-5 few . TRBV5-1 TGCGCCAGCAGCTTAATGCCCGGAGATAGCAATCAGCCCCAGCATTTT CASSLMPGDSNQPQHF
TRBJ1-5 many . TRBV29-1 TGCAGCGTTGCCCAGGCCGGCAGGGGCGAACAGCCCCAGCATTTT CSVAQAGRGEQPQHF
TRBJ2-1 many TRBD1 TRBV4-1 TGCGCCAGCCAGCTGGGACAGGGGAGGAATGAGCAGTTCTTC CASQLGQGRNEQFF
TRBJ1-2 few TRBD1 TRBV30 TGTGCCTGGAGTGAAGGACAGGGGGAGTATGGCTACACCTTC CAWSEGQGEYGYTF
TRBJ2-6 few . TRBV2 TGTGCCAGCAGTGTTGGTTACTCTGGGGCCAACGTCCTGACTTTC CASSVGYSGANVLTF
TRBJ1-2 . . TRBV12-3/TRBV12-4 TGTGCCAGCAGTTTCCCGACGGAGAATGGCTACACCTTC CASSFPTENGYTF
TRBJ1-4 many . TRBV20-1 TGCAGTGCTAGAGTGTACGGCAGGGAGTCAACTAATGAAAAACTGTTTTTT CSARVYGRESTNEKLFF
TRBJ1-3 few . TRBV9 TGTGCCAGCAGCGCTCACATTGGAGCCAGCCGCTCTGGAAACACCATATATTTT CASSAHIGASRSGNTIYF
TRBJ2-4 . . TRBV20-1 TGCAGTGCTAGAGATTTGGGCAGCCGAGCCAAAAACATTCAGTACTTC CSARDLGSRAKNIQYF
TRBJ2-5 few TRBD2 TRBV7-3 TGTGCCAGCAGCTTAACGGGACTAATCCAAGAGACCCAGTACTTC CASSLTGLIQETQYF
TRBJ2-5 many . TRBV7-9 TGTGCCAGCAGCTTGAGGAGGGAAGAGACCCAGTACTTC CASSLRREETQYF
TRBJ1-2 many . TRBV5-1 TGCGCCAGCAGCCGGAGCTACGAAAAGGACCGTATTGGCTACACCTTC CASSRSYEKDRIGYTF
TRBJ1-6 few . TRBV10-2 TGCGCCAGCAGTGAGACAGGGAAGACGGGGTCACCCCTCCACTTT CASSETGKTGSPLHF
TRBJ2-2 . TRBD1 TRBV7-9 TGTGCCAGCAGCCCTCGGACAGGGATGAACACCGGGGAGCTGTTTTTT CASSPRTGMNTGELFF
TRBJ2-5 many TRBD2 TRBV20-1 TGCAGTGCTAGAGATAAGTTCAAACTAGCGGCGTACCAAGAGACCCAGTACTTC CSARDKFKLAAYQETQYF
TRBJ2-3 . TRBD2 TRBV10-3 TGTGCCATCAGTGAGTCGAGCGGGGGCGGTGATACGCAGTATTTT CAISESSGGGDTQYF
TRBJ2-2 few . TRBV7-8 TGTGCCAGCAGGGACGCTGCGAACACCGGGGAGCTGTTTTTT CASRDAANTGELFF
TRBJ1-2 many TRBD1 TRBV20-1 TGCAGTGCTGGACCGGGACAGGGGAACGGCTACACCTTC CSAGPGQGNGYTF
TRBJ2-3 few . TRBV5-1 TGCGCCAGCAGCTTGGAGGACGGCACAGATACGCAGTATTTT CASSLEDGTDTQYF
TRBJ2-5 . . TRBV6-5 TGTGCCAGCAGTTATTGGCAGGGCGAGGAGACCCAGTACTTC CASSYWQGEETQYF
TRBJ2-3 many TRBD1 TRBV4-1 TGCGCCAGCAGCCAAGGGGACAGGGGTACAGATACGCAGTATTTT CASSQGDRGTDTQYF
TRBJ1-5 few . TRBV12-3/TRBV12-4 TGTGCCAGCAGTTTGAACAGGGATAATCAGCCCCAGCATTTT CASSLNRDNQPQHF
TRBJ2-5 few . TRBV20-1 TGCAGTGCTAGAGATGCACAGCAAGAGACCCAGTACTTC CSARDAQQETQYF
TRBJ2-1 few TRBD1 TRBV7-8 TGTGCCAGCAGCGTGGGACAGCGACTCCTCGGCAATGAGCAGTTCTTC CASSVGQRLLGNEQFF
TRBJ1-1 . TRBD1 TRBV6-1 TGTGCCAGCAGTGAAGACAGGGGGCGGACTGAAGCTTTCTTT CASSEDRGRTEAFF
TRBJ2-3 few . TRBV10-3 TGTGCCATCAGTGAGTCGGGGGGAAGAGATACGCAGTATTTT CAISESGGRDTQYF
TRBJ1-2 few . TRBV6-1 TGTGCCAGCAGCACCATCGCGGGTTACTACTACACCTTC CASSTIAGYYYTF
TRBJ1-2 many . TRBV10-3 TGTGCCATCAGACGGGGCGCGGACTATGGCTACACCTTC CAIRRGADYGYTF
TRBJ1-1 . . TRBV29-1 TGCAGCGTCGTATGGCTGGCTGAAGCTTTCTTT CSVVWLAEAFF
TRBJ1-2 few TRBD1 TRBV7-2 TGTGCCAGCAGCTTAGCGGACAGGGTCTTCTATGGCTACACCTTC CASSLADRVFYGYTF
TRBJ2-1 many TRBD1 TRBV27 TGTGCCAGCGGAGACAGGGGGCCAAACAATGAGCAGTTCTTC CASGDRGPNNEQFF
TRBJ1-6 few . TRBV2 TGTGCCAGCAGTGACAGCAATTCACCCCTCCACTTT CASSDSNSPLHF
TRBJ2-1 . TRBD2 TRBV2 TGTGCCAGCAGTGGACACCAGCGGGACTACAATGAGCAGTTCTTC CASSGHQRDYNEQFF
TRBJ2-1 few . TRBV10-2 TGCGCCAGCAGGGAAAAACCGGGACCTGGAAGCGATGAGCAGTTCTTC CASREKPGPGSDEQFF
TRBJ2-3 few TRBD2 TRBV6-6 TGTGCCAGCAGTGAAGGCCTTTTAGCGGGGGGGGCGCAGTATTTT CASSEGLLAGGAQYF
TRBJ2-2 . . TRBV11-2 TGTGCCAGCAGCCCACCGGGGGGCGGATTTTCCGGGGAGCTGTTTTTT CASSPPGGGFSGELFF
TRBJ1-5 many TRBD1 TRBV6-6 TGTGCCAGCAGTAACCCGACAGGGAAGGCGGGCCAGCCCCAGCATTTT CASSNPTGKAGQPQHF
TRBJ2-1 . . TRBV4-2 TGTGCCAGCAGCCAAACTGACAGGCACAATGAGCAGTTCTTC CASSQTDRHNEQFF
TRBJ2-3 . . TRBV11-3 TGTGCCAGCAGCCCTGGGTCTACCGGCGATACGCAGTATTTT CASSPGSTGDTQYF
TRBJ1-2 many . TRBV12-3/TRBV12-4 TGTGCCAGCAGTGGGGAGGCCCCGTATGGCTACACCTTC CASSGEAPYGYTF
TRBJ2-3 . . TRBV29-1 TGCAGCGTTGTCCAGGGCATACATAGCACAGATACGCAGTATTTT CSVVQGIHSTDTQYF
TRBJ1-1 few . TRBV29-1 TGCAGCGCCCGAGTCACAGGGAGGATGAACACTGAAGCTTTCTTT CSARVTGRMNTEAFF
TRBJ2-1 . TRBD2 TRBV20-1 TGCAGTGCTAGCCCCCTAGCGGGGGGGTACAATGAGCAGTTCTTC CSASPLAGGYNEQFF
TRBJ1-2 many . TRBV2 TGTGCCAGCAGACAGAACTATGGCTACACCTTC CASRQNYGYTF